This passage covers 12 T cell receptor beta chains from one sample sequenced in a study of blood T cell repertoires in COVID-19. Measured with immunoSEQ multiplex PCR; TCRdb has only the in-frame clones, and not every one. The repertoire consists of about 120,000 clones, with 87% occurring once and the leading ten covering 25% to 35%. The sequenced sample was peripheral blood. The source is a woman between 65 and 79 years old with acute or convalescent COVID-19.

The chain carries TRBV2 and TRBJ1-1, with TRBD1 matching 7 bases. The CDR3 is 14 residues long. V was pared by 6 bases and J by 2 bases, with 6 bases of the junction left unmatched. Germline V gene sequence: CDR1 SNHLY, CDR2 FYNNEI. The CDR3 loop is CASRGGTVNTEAFF. In DNA, the CDR3 is TGTGCCAGCAGAGGTGGGACAGTAAACACTGAAGCTTTCTTT.

The V and J genes are TRBV9 and TRBJ1-5; TRBD1 agrees at 8 bases. V was pared by 6 bases and J by 3 bases, with 14 bases of the junction left unmatched. This CDR3 has 17 amino acids. CDR1 is SGDLS and CDR2 is YYNGEE in the germline V gene. Here the CDR3 DNA reads TGTGCCAGCATTTTCGGGACAGGCCTAGATTACAATCAGCCCCAGCATTTT. Amino acids: CASIFGTGLDYNQPQHF.

The CDR3 region is CASSPSTGYQETQYF. DNA of the CDR3: TGTGCCAGCTCACCGTCGACTGGCTACCAAGAGACCCAGTACTTC. This sequence joins TRBV18 and TRBJ2-5, with D unresolved. The ends were cut back, 3 bases at V and 0 bases at J, with 11 bases in the middle. This CDR3 has 15 amino acids. The germline V gene encodes CDR1 KGHSH and CDR2 LQKENI.

This clone was seen a handful of times. The J gene is TRBJ1-6, the V gene TRBV5-4; 11 bases align to TRBD1. CDR3 length: 16 residues. With V trimmed by 1 base and J by 10 bases, 7 bases remained unmatched. Germline V gene data show CDR1 as SGHNT and CDR2 as YYREEE (reference sequence). CDR3 bases: TGTGCCAGCAGCTTGTCTGGGACAGGGGGTTTGTCACCCCTCCACTTT. Amino acids: CASSLSGTGGLSPLHF.

The chain links TRBV30 to TRBJ1-5; D ambiguous. Germline loops: CDR1 GTSNPN, CDR2 SVGIG (reference sequence). The CDR3 sequence is 13 residues long. V lost 2 bases and J lost 4, with 9 bases in between. The CDR3 loop is CAWSRQDNQPQHF. As DNA, the CDR3 is TGTGCCTGGAGTAGGCAGGATAATCAGCCCCAGCATTTT. The whole variable domain, remainder taken from reference TRBV30 and TRBJ1-5, is SQTIHQWPATLVQPVGSPLSLECTVEGTSNPNLYWYRQAAGRGLQLLFYSVGIGQISSEVPQNLSASRPQDRQFILSSKKLLLSDSGFYLCAWSRQDNQPQHFGDGTRLSIL.

CDR3 sequence reads: CASSAAQDNQPQHF. DNA of the CDR3: TGTGCCAGCAGTGCAGCACAGGACAATCAGCCCCAGCATTTT. This chain connects TRBV2 to TRBJ1-5; possibly TRBD1 for D (5 bases). This CDR3 is 14 amino acids long. Per the germline V gene, CDR1 is SNHLY and CDR2 is FYNNEI. Deletions cut 4 bases from V and 3 bases from J, with 10 bases between.

This clone has just one count. Other DNA sequences within the sample encode an identical CDR3. The chain links TRBV18 to TRBJ2-3; D remains ambiguous. Germline V gene lookup returns CDR1 KGHSH and CDR2 LQKENI. The CDR3 spans 12 residues. V was pared by 3 bases and J by 4 bases, with 5 bases between. The CDR3 region has the DNA TGTGCCAGCTCACCTTCGGCAGATACGCAGTATTTT. It is translated as CASSPSADTQYF.

V and J are TRBV6-6 and TRBJ2-7; D gene uncertain. Trimming shortened V by 4 bases and J by 0 bases, and 10 bases separated the two germline ends. The CDR3 has 14 residues. The germline CDR1 and CDR2 sequences are MNHNY and SVGAGI (reference sequence). CDR3 residues: CASSLTESSYEQYF. The CDR3 nucleotides read TGTGCCAGCAGTTTAACAGAGAGCTCCTACGAGCAGTACTTC.

The chain couples TRBV3-1 (or the pseudogene TRBV3-2) to TRBJ2-7, with a weak D call TRBD2 (5 bases). Trimming pared 3 bases from V and 4 bases from J, leaving 22 bases between. The CDR3 is 17 residues long. Germline-derived CDR1 and CDR2 are LGHDT and YNNKEL (reference sequence). The CDR3 sequence: CASSQSSLGSSNYEQYF. Written as DNA, the CDR3 is TGTGCCAGCAGCCAGTCTAGCCTCGGGTCGTCAAATTACGAGCAGTACTTC.

V usage is TRBV29-1 and J usage is TRBJ2-7; D perhaps matches TRBD1 (5 bases). The CDR3 runs 13 residues. In germline, CDR1 is SQVTM, CDR2 ANQGSEA. V gave up 3 bases and J gave up 6 bases, with 15 bases separating them. In DNA, the CDR3 is TGCAGCGTTGAGATCAGGGCAGGCGTCGAGCAGTACTTC. Its protein is CSVEIRAGVEQYF.

The chain recombines TRBV10-1 with TRBJ2-3; D perhaps matches TRBD1 (8 bases). The V and J ends lost 0 bases and 5 bases respectively, with 12 bases between them. This CDR3 has 15 residues. The germline V gene encodes CDR1 WNHNN and CDR2 SYGVQD (reference sequence). CDR3 bases: TGCGCCAGCAGTGAGTCTAACAGGGGGGGAGATACGCAGTATTTT. As protein: CASSESNRGGDTQYF.

The gene calls are TRBV6-5 and TRBJ2-7, with 9 bases identical to TRBD2. The CDR3 covers 15 residues. Looked up from germline, CDR1 is MNHEY and CDR2 is SVGAGI. The junction had 11 bases not matched to a gene; V was cut back by 9 bases and J by 2 bases. For the CDR3, the DNA is TGTGCCAGTACCCCCTCCAGCGGGAGGACCTACGAGCAGTACTTC. Residues: CASTPSSGRTYEQYF.